This T cell receptor beta chain is drawn from a study of blood T cell repertoires in COVID-19. Study-wide context: There were acute and convalescent COVID-19 samples, and they came from the United States, Italy and Spain. From T cells, B-cell-depleted T cells, or PBMCs came the material, which was cDNA or gDNA.

Profiled with immunoSEQ multiplex PCR; TCRdb holds only in-frame clones, not every one. The data show 150,000 to 200,000 clones, more than 65% seen once. This clone was detected a few times. The sequence was collected from a human donor with acute or convalescent COVID-19. The donor label of this sample is uncertain. Sequenced: peripheral blood.

CDR3 DNA: TGTGCCAGCAGGACCGAGGGGGTTGGCTATGGCTACACCTTC. Its translation: CASRTEGVGYGYTF. The chain has TRBV6-5 and TRBJ1-2; a weak D match, TRBD1 (6 bases). V lost 6 bases, J lost 4 bases, and 15 bases lay in between. This CDR3 has 14 residues. Germline V lookup: CDR1 MNHEY, CDR2 SVGAGI.